This passage covers 11 T cell receptor beta chains from one sample sequenced in a study of T cell responses to AZD1222 COVID-19 vaccine. Only in-frame clones appear in the TCRdb table, and some are missing; sequencing was by immunoSEQ multiplex PCR. The sample lists under 150,000 clones; around 90% were seen once. The sample was peripheral blood, taken on day 0 of AZD1222 vaccination. The source is an adult in good health.

This clone was observed once. J is TRBJ1-6 and V is TRBV27, with 8 bases lining up with TRBD1. V dropped 4 bases and J dropped 7; count of bases not matched to a gene: 3. Germline V gene data show CDR1 as MNHEY and CDR2 as SMNVEV (reference sequence). This CDR3 has 14 amino acids. The CDR3 protein is CASSSGTGNSPLHF. DNA for the CDR3: TGTGCCAGCAGTTCCGGGACAGGCAATTCACCCCTCCACTTT.

V gene TRBV10-3 combines with J gene TRBJ1-4, with TRBD1 matching 8 bases. Germline-derived CDR1 and CDR2 are ENHRY and SYGVKD. This CDR3 comprises 16 residues. Trimming at V came to 9 bases and at J to 8 bases, leaving 17 bases not matched to a gene. The CDR3 coding sequence is TGTGCCATTTCCAGGGGGCTCTCGGCGGTTGGAGAAAAACTGTTTTTT. Translation gives CAISRGLSAVGEKLFF.

This chain uses TRBV4-1 with TRBJ1-5; weak D call: TRBD1 (6 bases). The length of the CDR3 is 15 residues. Trimming shortened V by 0 bases and J by 4 bases, and 10 bases separated the two germline ends. The germline V gene encodes CDR1 MGHRA and CDR2 YSYEKL. The CDR3 here is CASSQEGGKNQPQHF. CDR3 nucleotide sequence: TGCGCCAGCAGCCAAGAAGGGGGGAAAAATCAGCCCCAGCATTTT.

V usage is TRBV4-3 and J usage is TRBJ1-1; the D is unclear. The germline V gene has CDR1 LGHNA and CDR2 YSLEER. The CDR3 runs to 14 residues. Trimming pared 2 bases from V and 1 base from J, leaving 8 bases between. The CDR3 loop is CASSQSSQNTEAFF. The CDR3 nucleotides are TGCGCCAGCAGCCAATCCTCACAGAACACTGAAGCTTTCTTT.

This clone showed up just once. The chain has TRBV27 and TRBJ2-7, with D tentatively TRBD1 (6 bases). The CDR3 is made up of 14 amino acids. Germline V gene lookup returns CDR1 MNHEY and CDR2 SMNVEV (reference sequence). V gave up 4 bases and J gave up 6 bases, with 16 bases separating them. CDR3 bases: TGTGCCAGCAGTTCCCGGACAGCAGGAGCCGAGCAGTACTTC. This translates into CASSSRTAGAEQYF.

This clone was observed a single time. The V call is TRBV19, the J call TRBJ1-2; D not certain. V lost 9 bases and J lost 4, with 18 bases in between. Germline V gene data show CDR1 as LNHDA and CDR2 as SQIVND (reference sequence). CDR3 length: 14 residues. Written as DNA, the CDR3 is TGTGCCAGCTCCGAGGGCGTTCGATCCTATGGCTACACCTTC. Its protein product is CASSEGVRSYGYTF.

V gene TRBV12-5 combines with J gene TRBJ2-1; tentatively, D is TRBD1 or TRBD2 (5 bases each). CDR1 and CDR2 from the germline V gene are LGHNT and FRNRAP. V gave up 4 bases and J gave up 7 bases, with 20 bases separating them. The CDR3 length is 16 residues. The CDR3 nucleotides are TGTGCTAGTGGTTCCTCCGACAGTTTGAGGGGTAATGAGCAGTTCTTC. This translates into CASGSSDSLRGNEQFF.

The chain recombines TRBV19 with TRBJ2-7; a possible D gene is TRBD1 (7 bases). There are 13 residues in the CDR3. Germline CDR1 LNHDA, CDR2 SQIVND (reference sequence). V gave up 4 bases and J gave up 5 bases, with 12 bases separating them. CDR3 bases: TGTGCCAGTAGTAGAACAGGGGAGGACGAGCAGTACTTC. It codes for CASSRTGEDEQYF. The entire variable domain, with the rest obtained from reference TRBV19 and TRBJ2-7, is as follows: DGGITQSPKYLFRKEGQNVTLSCEQNLNHDAMYWYRQDPGQGLRLIYYSQIVNDFQKGDIAEGYSVSREKKESFPLTVTSAQKNPTAFYLCASSRTGEDEQYFGPGTRLTVT.

The chain uses TRBV7-3 and TRBJ2-1, with 9 positions matching TRBD1. V was clipped by 1 base and J by 4 bases; unmatched bases: 14. The CDR3 has 19 residues. Per germline, CDR1 SGHTA and CDR2 FQGTGA. This CDR3 reads CASSLKGWDRETLYNEQFF. In nucleotides, the CDR3 is TGTGCCAGCAGCTTAAAAGGGTGGGACAGGGAAACTTTGTACAATGAGCAGTTCTTC.

The rearrangement joins TRBV7-2 to TRBJ1-6, with TRBD1 as a possible D gene (6 bases). Germline CDR1 is SGHTA and CDR2 is FQGNSA. This CDR3 is built from 15 residues. V dropped 5 bases and J dropped 5 bases, with 13 bases sitting between them. This CDR3 reads CASSPLGGNNSPLHF. The CDR3 DNA reads TGTGCCAGCAGCCCCCTGGGGGGCAATAATTCACCCCTCCACTTT. The full variable domain, rest sourced from reference TRBV7-2 and TRBJ1-6, is GAGVSQSPSNKVTEKGKDVELRCDPISGHTALYWYRQSLGQGLEFLIYFQGNSAPDKSGLPSDRFSAERTGGSVSTLTIQRTQQEDSAVYLCASSPLGGNNSPLHFGNGTRLTVT.

The chain links TRBV5-5 to TRBJ2-3, with TRBD2 matching over 9 bases. CDR3 length equals 17 residues. V lost 2 bases to trimming and J lost 3 bases; unmatched junction nucleotides: 10. Germline V CDR1 and CDR2: SGHKS, YYEKEE (reference sequence). The CDR3 spells CASSFNPLAGPTDTQYF. The CDR3 DNA sequence: TGTGCCAGCAGCTTCAACCCCCTAGCGGGGCCGACAGATACGCAGTATTTT.